The 18 T cell receptor beta chains given below trace back to one sample, sequenced in a study of blood T cell repertoires in COVID-19 (dated by TCRdb to 2019 to 2021). Library method: the immunoSEQ multiplex PCR assay. As stored in TCRdb, this immuneACCESS dataset retains in-frame rearrangements with V and J assigned. A fraction of the clones does not appear; measured against another copy, unresolved V genes explain less than half of the discrepancy, and the remainder lacks a known reason. The sample table shows about 400,000 clones, and around nine tenths are seen once. The ten most abundant clones make up around 3% of the sample. The sample taken for sequencing was peripheral blood. The origin of the receptors is a human donor in a cohort sampled during active COVID-19.

This rearrangement joins TRBV5-1 to TRBJ2-1, with 14 positions matching TRBD2. Germline V gene sequence: CDR1 SGHRS, CDR2 YFSETQ. This CDR3 region has 17 residues. The V and J ends lost 0 bases and 8 bases, in that order; junction bases with no gene match: 7. In DNA form, the CDR3 reads TGCGCCAGCAGCTTGGCCCCGGGACTAGCGGGAGTCGATGAGCAGTTCTTC. It translates to CASSLAPGLAGVDEQFF.

The chain combines TRBV3-1 (or the pseudogene TRBV3-2) with TRBJ1-6, with TRBD1 as a possible D gene (5 bases). Germline CDR1 reads LGHDT; CDR2 reads YNNKEL (reference sequence). The CDR3 has 15 residues. V shed 4 bases and J shed 8 bases, with 15 bases lying between them. CDR3 in amino acids: CASSPRRGKDSPLHF. Here the CDR3 DNA reads TGTGCCAGCAGCCCCCGTCGGGGGAAGGATTCACCCCTCCACTTT.

V gene TRBV2 combines with J gene TRBJ2-3; 10 bases are shared with TRBD1. Losses at the gene ends were 5 bases for V and 3 bases for J; bases not matched to a gene: 8. The germline gives CDR1 SNHLY, CDR2 FYNNEI. The CDR3 totals 16 residues. The CDR3 is CASSPGQGVRTDTQYF. CDR3 nucleotides: TGTGCCAGCAGTCCTGGACAGGGGGTGAGGACAGATACGCAGTATTTT.

The chain is built from TRBV5-4 and TRBJ2-3; 9 bases align to TRBD1. This CDR3 contains 15 residues. Per germline, CDR1 SGHNT and CDR2 YYREEE (reference sequence). The trim removed 2 bases at V and 6 bases at J, leaving 7 bases unmatched. CDR3 bases: TGTGCCAGCAGCTTTATCGGGACAGGGCGGGATACGCAGTATTTT. Its translation: CASSFIGTGRDTQYF.

With regard to this clone: One end of the junction fails to match germline, which may point to a read error. The chain is built from TRBV19 and TRBJ1-5, with 9 positions matching TRBD1. The CDR3 runs 11 residues. Germline CDR1 LNHDA, CDR2 SQIVND (reference sequence). The CDR3 spells CASSRGDRVDF. In DNA, the CDR3 is TGTGCCAGTAGTAGGGGGGACAGGGTGGATTTT.

This chain uses TRBV7-8 with TRBJ1-5, with no clear D. CDR1 and CDR2 (germline): SGHVS, FQNEAQ. The V end was cut by 2 bases, the J end by 0 bases, with 20 bases between. The CDR3 covers 19 residues. In DNA, the CDR3 is TGTGCCAGCAGCTTAATCAAGAGCAGGACTGGCTATAGCAATCAGCCCCAGCATTTT. It codes for CASSLIKSRTGYSNQPQHF.

This clone came up once. The chain couples TRBV2 to TRBJ1-2; D is uncertain. Germline V gene lookup returns CDR1 SNHLY and CDR2 FYNNEI. This CDR3 is 15 amino acids long. Trimming left V 7 bases short and J 2 bases short, with 17 bases between. The CDR3 reads CASKRSILNNYGYTF. CDR3 DNA sequence: TGTGCCAGCAAGAGGTCGATTCTTAACAACTATGGCTACACCTTC.

The rearrangement links TRBV7-9 to TRBJ2-7, with D unresolved. This CDR3 region has 13 residues. Germline V gene sequence: CDR1 SEHNR, CDR2 FQNEAQ (reference sequence). Trimming removed 5 bases from V and 6 bases from J, with 14 bases in between. The CDR3 DNA follows: TGTGCCAGCAGCCCCGAATGGGCCCCCGAGCAGTACTTC. Its translation is CASSPEWAPEQYF. The whole variable domain, filled in from reference TRBV7-9 and TRBJ2-7, reads DTGVSQNPRHKITKRGQNVTFRCDPISEHNRLYWYRQTLGQGPEFLTYFQNEAQLEKSRLLSDRFSAERPKGSFSTLEIQRTEQGDSAMYLCASSPEWAPEQYFGPGTRLTVT.

The rearrangement uses TRBV6-9 and TRBJ1-4; D remains unclear. CDR1 is MNHGY and CDR2 is SVAAGI in the germline V gene. CDR3 length: 14 residues. The V and J ends lost 6 bases and 6 bases respectively, with 14 bases between them. CDR3 sequence reads: CASRGPPGYEKLFF. The CDR3 DNA follows: TGTGCCAGCAGGGGCCCCCCGGGGTATGAAAAACTGTTTTTT.

CDR3 bases: TGTGCCAGCTCACCAGGTGAAGGGGACTATGGCTACACCTTC. The encoded protein is CASSPGEGDYGYTF. The chain couples TRBV18 to TRBJ1-2, with a possible D match to TRBD1 (5 bases). The CDR3 length is 14 residues. The ends were cut back, 2 bases at V and 3 bases at J, with 10 bases in the middle. The germline CDR1 and CDR2 sequences are KGHSH and LQKENI. The full variable domain, with the rest looked up from reference TRBV18 and TRBJ1-2, is NAGVMQNPRHLVRRRGQEARLRCSPMKGHSHVYWYRQLPEEGLKFMVYLQKENIIDESGMPKERFSAEFPKEGPSILRIQQVVRGDSAAYFCASSPGEGDYGYTFGSGTRLTVV.

This clone has just one count. This rearrangement joins TRBV7-3 to TRBJ2-7, with TRBD2 matching over 10 bases. V shed 0 bases and J 7 bases; nucleotides not matched to a gene: 6. Germline V CDR1 and CDR2: SGHTA, FQGTGA. This CDR3 has 15 residues. The CDR3 DNA sequence: TGTGCCAGCAGCTTAACGCCTAGCGGGAGTCAGGAGCAGTACTTC. It codes for CASSLTPSGSQEQYF. The full variable domain, its missing parts supplied by reference TRBV7-3 and TRBJ2-7, is GAGVSQTPSNKVTEKGKYVELRCDPISGHTALYWYRQSLGQGPEFLIYFQGTGAADDSGLPNDRFFAVRPEGSVSTLKIQRTERGDSAVYLCASSLTPSGSQEQYFGPGTRLTVT.

The genes are TRBV5-4 and TRBJ2-6; D is ambiguous. The CDR3 covers 14 residues. V lost 2 bases, J lost 4 bases, and 7 bases lay in between. The germline CDR1 and CDR2 sequences are SGHNT and YYREEE (reference sequence). The CDR3 is CASSFSVGANVLTF. The CDR3 DNA sequence: TGTGCCAGCAGCTTCTCGGTGGGGGCCAACGTCCTGACTTTC. Drawing the rest from reference TRBV5-4 and TRBJ2-6, the complete variable domain is ETGVTQSPTHLIKTRGQQVTLRCSSQSGHNTVSWYQQALGQGPQFIFQYYREEENGRGNFPPRFSGLQFPNYSSELNVNALELDDSALYLCASSFSVGANVLTFGAGSRLTVL.

This chain uses TRBV20-1 with TRBJ2-3, with a possible D match to TRBD2 (6 bases). The CDR3 has 12 residues. V lost 3 bases, J lost 5 bases, and 9 bases lay in between. Germline lookup yields CDR1 DFQATT and CDR2 SNEGSKA (reference sequence). CDR3 nucleotides: TGCAGTGCTAGTCTCGGGAGAGATACGCAGTATTTT. Translation gives CSASLGRDTQYF.

The J gene is TRBJ2-7, the V gene TRBV3-1 (or the pseudogene TRBV3-2); 7 bases map to TRBD1. Germline-derived CDR1 and CDR2 are LGHDT and YNNKEL (reference sequence). The CDR3 contains 14 residues. Trimming cost V 3 bases and J 0 bases; bases outside gene matches: 2. CDR3 sequence: CASSQGQLSYEQYF. CDR3 coding DNA: TGTGCCAGCAGCCAGGGACAGCTCTCCTACGAGCAGTACTTC.

The rearrangement joins TRBV19 to TRBJ1-3; TRBD1 matches 7 bases. The CDR3 covers 16 residues. Germline CDR1 LNHDA, CDR2 SQIVND (reference sequence). With 6 bases clipped from V and 10 bases from J, the junction kept 18 bases outside the gene matches. CDR3 bases: TGTGCCAGTAGCCCACCCAAGGGACAGCCCACCGCGACCATATATTTT. Protein: CASSPPKGQPTATIYF.

The J gene is TRBJ1-2, the V gene TRBV15, with a weak D call TRBD1 (5 bases). The CDR3 spans 13 residues. V dropped 5 bases and J dropped 2 bases, with 9 bases sitting between them. CDR1 LNHNV and CDR2 YYDKDF come from the germline V gene (reference sequence). The CDR3 reads CATSQGYNYGYTF. The CDR3 region has the DNA TGTGCCACCAGCCAGGGATACAACTATGGCTACACCTTC.

The J gene is TRBJ2-3, the V gene TRBV29-1, with a weak D call TRBD2 (6 bases). The ends were cut back, 3 bases at V and 4 bases at J, with 14 bases in the middle. This CDR3 contains 14 residues. Per the germline V gene, CDR1 is SQVTM and CDR2 is ANQGSEA. The CDR3 DNA is TGCAGCGTTGACCTGGGGGAGGCGCCAGATACGCAGTATTTT. Translated: CSVDLGEAPDTQYF.

Here the CDR3 reads CASSEVQGALIGSPLHF. The CDR3 coding sequence is TGTGCCAGCAGTGAAGTACAGGGGGCGCTTATAGGATCACCCCTCCACTTT. The chain has TRBV6-1 and TRBJ1-6; 9 bases align to TRBD1. The V and J ends lost 1 base and 10 bases, in that order; junction bases with no gene match: 11. The germline V gene has CDR1 MNHNS and CDR2 SASEGT. The CDR3 is 17 residues long.